This TCR beta chain was found in a study of T cells in localized non-small cell lung cancer (dated by TCRdb to about 2020). About the investigation overall: T cell repertoires of a few hundred early-stage NSCLC patients were analyzed, with tumors being compared against uninvolved tumor-adjacent lungs. The cohort comprised 236 treatment-naïve NSCLC patients with resected, localized lung tumors. The mean age of the NSCLC patients was around 65 years, with approximately 130 men and 110 or so women. The investigation overall reported the following: A median of roughly 58 of the top 100 tumor clones were detected in paired uninvolved adjacent lung, and approximately 28 of these tumor clones were also found among the top 100 clones of the paired uninvolved adjacent lung. Longer overall survival was associated with higher blood T cell density, whereas shorter survival was associated with higher adjacent-lung clonality. The highest T cell clonality was observed in uninvolved tumor-adjacent lung, where clonality exceeded that of tumor, suggesting that antigenic responses were more focused in uninvolved tumor-adjacent lung. Multi-region tumor sequencing was not performed, so intratumor heterogeneity could not be excluded. Because of the exploratory design, TCR variables were selected using unadjusted p-values without false-discovery rate correction.

At diagnosis, peripheral blood, uninvolved tumor-adjacent lung and tumor were collected and stored as a combination of fresh-frozen and FFPE material. For TCR repertoire profiling, blood samples were analyzed in the form of peripheral blood mononuclear cells. Counted from cysteine to phenylalanine, this CDR3 has 14 amino acids. The CDR3 DNA has 42 bases and is translated from base 1. For CDR1 and CDR2, the germline V gene lists SGDLS and YYNGEE. V and J lose 0 bases and 0 bases, and a span of 7 bases separates them. Concerning this clone: What antigen it recognizes has not been identified. The sample holds no much larger clone one base away, and base qualities are not on file.

The immunoSEQ Assay was used to sequence TCR beta CDR3 regions from DNA. On the authors' methods: T cell density was computed as TCR beta template counts normalized to usable DNA estimated by amplifying housekeeping genes. Richness was estimated with the preseqR package, extrapolating to 400,000 templates for PBMC samples and 120,000 templates for tissue samples. Clonality was defined as one minus Pielou's evenness. Differential abundance testing on productive amino-acid clonotypes, with a minimum total count of 5 and an alpha of 0.1, was used to identify tissue-enriched TCRs. The Jaccard Index and the Morisita Overlap Index were used to measure repertoire overlap between compartments. GLIPH clustered TCR beta CDR3s with public tetramer-defined viral CDR3s; viral motifs required at least three viral sequences plus V-gene enrichment. TCRdb took this table from immuneACCESS and kept in-frame rearrangements with V and J called. Such tables lack part of the clones; where checked against another copy, unresolved V genes explain under half of the gap, and the rest is unexplained. The V and J calls and clone size come from that table; D and trimming were worked out from the DNA. The sample data list 39,000 or so clones, and roughly 83% of these were observed just once. More than 7.5% of the sample comes from the top ten.

The receptor was derived from a man aged 35-69 years with stage II lung adenocarcinoma. This specimen was PBMCs, taken before any cancer treatment. The sequence links TRBV9 to TRBJ2-7, with no confident D gene call. The nucleotide sequence is given as TGTGCCAGCAGCGTAGGACCGAGCTCCTACGAGCAGTACTTC. Its amino acids are CASSVGPSSYEQYF.